Below are 12 T cell receptor beta chains sequenced from a single sample in a study of cytomegalovirus exposure and HLA in healthy donors. The PCR ran on 60 Vbeta and 13 Jbeta primers. Method: immunoSEQ multiplex PCR; TCRdb's copy keeps in-frame clones and lacks some. The table lists about 130,000 clones, 84% of them singletons. Material: PBMCs. These TCRs come from a middle-aged man in good health and CMV-seronegative.

The V call is TRBV2, the J call TRBJ1-1, with TRBD1 matching 11 bases. The trim removed 7 bases at V and 1 base at J, leaving 11 bases unmatched. Germline CDR1 is SNHLY and CDR2 is FYNNEI. The CDR3 is 17 residues long. The CDR3: CASTWTGGPPGNTEAFF. In DNA, the CDR3 is TGTGCCAGCACTTGGACAGGGGGCCCCCCGGGGAACACTGAAGCTTTCTTT.

The chain links TRBV5-4 to TRBJ2-3; 10 positions match TRBD2. The V segment lost 5 bases and the J segment 4 bases; nucleotides outside the gene matches: 7. This CDR3 region has 15 residues. Germline loops: CDR1 SGHNT, CDR2 YYREEE (reference sequence). The CDR3 spells CASSLQRGGADTQYF. The CDR3 coding sequence is TGTGCCAGCAGTTTACAGCGGGGGGGCGCAGATACGCAGTATTTT.

This clone occurred once. The V call is TRBV13, the J call TRBJ2-3; 7 nucleotides agree with TRBD2. The CDR3 consists of 16 residues. J gave up 0 bases and V 8 bases, and 11 bases lay outside the gene matches. Germline values: CDR1 PRHDT, CDR2 FYEKMQ (reference sequence). For the CDR3, the DNA is TGTGCCAGCCCCCAGCGGGGCCATCGGAGCACAGATACGCAGTATTTT. Translating gives CASPQRGHRSTDTQYF.

Written as DNA, the CDR3 is TGCGCCAGCAGCCAAGTCGCAGTCTCCTACGAGCAGTACTTC. It codes for CASSQVAVSYEQYF. The V and J genes are TRBV4-1 and TRBJ2-7, with D hard to call. The ends were cut back, 1 base at V and 0 bases at J, with 7 bases in the middle. The CDR3 loop spans 14 amino acids. Germline CDR1 is MGHRA and CDR2 is YSYEKL.

The genes are TRBV7-9 and TRBJ2-6; D gene ambiguous. Germline V gene lookup returns CDR1 SEHNR and CDR2 FQNEAQ (reference sequence). The CDR3 has 13 residues. V was clipped by 5 bases and J by 3 bases, with 5 bases between them. CDR3 sequence reads: CASSPVGANVLTF. In DNA, the CDR3 is TGTGCCAGCAGCCCGGTTGGGGCCAACGTCCTGACTTTC.

The chain links TRBV2 to TRBJ2-1; D is ambiguous. The CDR3 contains 12 residues. The V gene's germline CDR1 is SNHLY and CDR2 FYNNEI. Between the trimmed V and J ends, which lost 6 bases and 9 bases, there was a span of 12 bases. CDR3 nucleotide sequence: TGTGCCAGCAGCGATTCCTCTACTGAGCAGTTCTTC. Residues: CASSDSSTEQFF.

V gene TRBV4-1 combines with J gene TRBJ1-5; tentative D call: TRBD1 (5 bases). The V gene lost 0 bases and the J gene lost 6 bases, with 15 bases spanning the gap. CDR1 is MGHRA, CDR2 YSYEKL, per germline. This CDR3 spans 16 amino acids. CDR3 DNA: TGCGCCAGCAGCCAAGAGGGGCTGACACGCGGTCAGCCCCAGCATTTT. Translation: CASSQEGLTRGQPQHF.

The chain uses TRBV9 and TRBJ2-2, with 10 positions matching TRBD1. CDR1 and CDR2 from the germline V gene are SGDLS and YYNGEE. The CDR3 loop spans 16 amino acids. Losses at the gene ends were 4 bases for V and 4 bases for J; bases not matched to a gene: 7. This CDR3 is CASSRQGAPGTGELFF. The CDR3 DNA sequence: TGTGCCAGCAGCAGACAGGGGGCCCCGGGCACCGGGGAGCTGTTTTTT.

This clone is a singleton in its sample. V gene TRBV4-1 combines with J gene TRBJ2-1; 12 nucleotides align to TRBD2. V lost 6 bases and J lost 0; bases outside the gene matches: 9. Germline CDR1 and CDR2: MGHRA and YSYEKL. This CDR3 has 18 residues. Here the CDR3 reads CASRQLAGGPSSYNEQFF. In DNA, the CDR3 is TGCGCCAGCAGACAACTAGCGGGGGGTCCGAGCTCCTACAATGAGCAGTTCTTC.

This chain uses TRBV9 with TRBJ2-5; D perhaps matches TRBD1 (5 bases). Deletions cut 2 bases from V and 0 bases from J, with 11 bases between. The CDR3 contains 15 residues. CDR1 is SGDLS and CDR2 is YYNGEE in the germline V gene. The CDR3: CASSVPLGDQETQYF. Written as DNA, the CDR3 is TGTGCCAGCAGCGTCCCTTTAGGGGACCAAGAGACCCAGTACTTC. Filled out from reference TRBV9 and TRBJ2-5, the complete variable domain reads DSGVTQTPKHLITATGQRVTLRCSPRSGDLSVYWYQQSLDQGLQFLIQYYNGEERAKGNILERFSAQQFPDLHSELNLSSLELGDSALYFCASSVPLGDQETQYFGPGTRLLVL.

CDR3 nucleotides: TGTGCCAGCTCTAAGGGCCTAGCGGGGTTCACAGATACGCAGTATTTT. As protein: CASSKGLAGFTDTQYF. The chain uses TRBV7-6 and TRBJ2-3; 9 positions agree with TRBD2. The CDR3 consists of 16 residues. Germline lookup yields CDR1 SGHVS and CDR2 FNYEAQ. The V and J ends lost 8 bases and 2 bases, in that order; junction bases with no gene match: 11.

This clone was detected once. CDR3 nucleotide sequence: TGTGCCAGCAGTTACTCTTTATCCGGCGGTCAGCCCCAGCATTTT. This encodes CASSYSLSGGQPQHF. The rearrangement joins TRBV6-5 to TRBJ1-5, with unresolved D. Per germline, CDR1 MNHEY and CDR2 SVGAGI. The V end lost 0 bases, the J end lost 6 bases, and 12 bases lay between the germline ends. The CDR3 sequence is 15 residues long.